The rows below give T cell receptor beta chains drawn from one sample of a study of B cell selection in AIRE deficiency. The repertoire was sequenced with immunoSEQ multiplex PCR; TCRdb's copy has only in-frame clones and lacks some. The sample has about a thousand clones, 82% seen once; the top ten hold 2.4%. The source material was conventional CD4+ T cells sorted from PBMCs. The receptors shown here come from a human donor with AIRE deficiency. Both conserved end residues are part of each CDR3.

V,J,CDR3
TRBV21-1,TRBJ1-1,CASSPFRGFGTEAFF
TRBV19,TRBJ1-5,CASTVQGHQPQHF
TRBV6-4,TRBJ1-5,CASSGAPDRADQPQHF
TRBV28,TRBJ2-1,CASLTGGINEQFF
TRBV6-5,TRBJ1-6,CASSYSTDYNSPLHF
TRBV28,TRBJ2-7,CASRPGQDTSYEQYF
TRBV6-1,TRBJ2-7,CASSDVGRQGSEQYF
TRBV28,TRBJ2-7,CASSLFGTSGSYEQYF
TRBV28,TRBJ2-1,CASSLFPSGRSCFF
TRBV9,TRBJ2-3,CASSVGAGGADTQYF
TRBV15,TRBJ2-1,CATSRDPLAGGRNEQFF
TRBV29-1,TRBJ2-3,CSVVSAGATDTQYF
TRBV30,TRBJ2-4,CAWSLSAGINLGIQYF
TRBV28,TRBJ2-2,CASSLEAGVNTGELFF
TRBV10-3,TRBJ2-3,CAISDGTGSADTQYF
TRBV7-8,TRBJ2-3,CASSLAGTSGLQDTQYF
TRBV29-1,TRBJ2-3,CSEISGRGADTQYF
TRBV28,TRBJ2-7,CASSFPLAYEQYF
TRBV7-3,TRBJ1-1,CASSHSQGGKDTEAFF
TRBV14,TRBJ1-2,CASSQDFAVNYGGYTF
TRBV28,TRBJ1-2,CASSGTGWPYGYTF
TRBV11-1,TRBJ2-7,CASSLGNEQYF
TRBV2,TRBJ2-7,CASRKRLADEQYF
TRBV29-1,TRBJ2-7,CSVQGQANEQYF
TRBV5-1,TRBJ2-1,CASSLSGGGNEQFF
TRBV4-3,TRBJ2-7,CASSHREREIQYF
TRBV28,TRBJ2-5,CASSPAPGGQGAETQYF
TRBV11-2,TRBJ2-3,CASSLELAGLTDTQYF
TRBV5-1,TRBJ2-5,CASSPTLDSSNTQYF
TRBV5-1,TRBJ2-3,CASSGLATDTQYF
TRBV4-3,TRBJ2-3,CASSQEPGTSGRSDTQYF
TRBV6-1,TRBJ1-3,CASRVAGSSGNTIYF
TRBV18,TRBJ1-1,CASSPATGGAFF
TRBV28,TRBJ1-1,CATVTGTSTEAFF
TRBV5-6,TRBJ1-6,CASSQDRENSPLHF
TRBV10-3,TRBJ1-2,CAISSTGAGYGYTF
TRBV27,TRBJ2-7,CASSSRGYEQYF
TRBV10-1,TRBJ2-5,CASSETPGACQETQYF
TRBV19,TRBJ2-2,CASSIRGPGELFF
TRBV4-2,TRBJ1-1,CASSQVVTGSSTEAFF
TRBV5-1,TRBJ1-3,CASRDGIHAGNTIYF
TRBV11-3,TRBJ2-7,CASSFDRGMQQYF
TRBV6-1,TRBJ1-2,CASSEGFYGYTF
TRBV10-2,TRBJ1-4,CASRRAGGDSNEKLFF
TRBV29-1,TRBJ2-3,CSVPRPPGFADTQYF
TRBV20-1,TRBJ2-7,CSARDSRKQYF
TRBV7-9,TRBJ2-3,CASSLRGAFMDTQYF
TRBV5-1,TRBJ2-6,CASSFNTGANVLTF
TRBV7-9,TRBJ1-1,CASSLDWGDGNTEAFF
TRBV4-2,TRBJ2-7,CASSQDKEQYF
TRBV28,TRBJ2-7,CASSLAAYEQYF
TRBV15,TRBJ2-5,CATSRDQGETQYF
TRBV30,NA,CAWDRDSGETQYF
TRBV6-1,TRBJ1-4,CASSEWAGLFF
TRBV28,TRBJ1-5,CASSPRVNQPQHF